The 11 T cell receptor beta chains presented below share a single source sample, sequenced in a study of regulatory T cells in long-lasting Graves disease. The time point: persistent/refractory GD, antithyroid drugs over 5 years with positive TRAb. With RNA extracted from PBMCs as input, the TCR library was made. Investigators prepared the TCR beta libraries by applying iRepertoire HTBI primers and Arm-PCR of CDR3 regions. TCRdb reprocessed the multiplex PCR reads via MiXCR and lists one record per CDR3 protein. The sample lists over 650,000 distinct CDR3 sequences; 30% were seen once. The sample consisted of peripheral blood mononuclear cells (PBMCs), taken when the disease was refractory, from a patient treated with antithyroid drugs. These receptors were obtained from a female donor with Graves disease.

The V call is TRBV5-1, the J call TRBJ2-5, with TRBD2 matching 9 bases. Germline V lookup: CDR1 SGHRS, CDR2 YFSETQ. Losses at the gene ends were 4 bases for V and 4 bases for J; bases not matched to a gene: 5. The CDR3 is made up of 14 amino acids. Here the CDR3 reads CASSGETSGETQYF. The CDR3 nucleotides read TGCGCCAGCAGCGGGGAGACTAGCGGAGAGACCCAGTACTTC.

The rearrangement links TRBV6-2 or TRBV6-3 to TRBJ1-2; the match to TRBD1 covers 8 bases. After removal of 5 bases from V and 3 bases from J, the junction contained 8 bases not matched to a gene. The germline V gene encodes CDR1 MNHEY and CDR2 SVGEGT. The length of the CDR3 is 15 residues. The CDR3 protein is CASSTTQDRDYGYTF. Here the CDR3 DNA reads TGTGCCAGCAGTACAACACAGGACAGGGACTATGGCTACACCTTC.

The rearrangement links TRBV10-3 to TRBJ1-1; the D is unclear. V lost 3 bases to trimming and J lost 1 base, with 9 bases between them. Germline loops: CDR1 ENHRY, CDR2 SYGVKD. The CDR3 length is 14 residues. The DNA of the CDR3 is TGTGCCATCAGTGATGGGCAGAAGAACACTGAAGCTTTCTTT. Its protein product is CAISDGQKNTEAFF.

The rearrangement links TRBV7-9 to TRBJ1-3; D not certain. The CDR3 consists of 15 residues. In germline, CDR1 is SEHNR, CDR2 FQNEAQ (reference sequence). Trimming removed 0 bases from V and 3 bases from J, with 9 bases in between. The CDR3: CASSLAGMNGNTIYF. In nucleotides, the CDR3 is TGTGCCAGCAGCTTAGCAGGGATGAATGGAAACACCATATATTTT.

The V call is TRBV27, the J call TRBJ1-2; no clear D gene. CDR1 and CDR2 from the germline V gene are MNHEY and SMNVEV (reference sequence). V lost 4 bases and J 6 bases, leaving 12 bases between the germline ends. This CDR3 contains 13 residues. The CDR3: CASSSLDRHGYTF. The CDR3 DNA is TGTGCCAGCAGTTCCTTGGACCGGCATGGCTACACCTTC.

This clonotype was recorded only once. The CDR3 loop reads CAWSAGTPGNQPQHF. Written as DNA, the CDR3 is TGTGCCTGGAGTGCCGGGACCCCTGGAAATCAGCCCCAGCATTTT. This chain links TRBV30 with TRBJ1-5; possible D gene TRBD1, 5 bases. CDR1 GTSNPN and CDR2 SVGIG come from the germline V gene (reference sequence). This CDR3 region has 15 residues. V was shortened by 1 base and J by 4 bases, with 14 bases between the two germline ends.

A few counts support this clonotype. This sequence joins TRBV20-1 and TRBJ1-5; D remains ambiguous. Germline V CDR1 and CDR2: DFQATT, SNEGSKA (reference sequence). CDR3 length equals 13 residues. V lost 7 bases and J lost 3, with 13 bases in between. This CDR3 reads CSVQSLDNQPQHF. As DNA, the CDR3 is TGCAGTGTCCAGTCCCTCGACAATCAGCCCCAGCATTTT.

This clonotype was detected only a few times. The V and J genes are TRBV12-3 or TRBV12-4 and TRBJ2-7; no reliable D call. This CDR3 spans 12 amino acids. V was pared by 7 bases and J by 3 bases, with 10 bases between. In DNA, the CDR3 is TGTGCCAGCAAAGCCGGAAACTACGAGCAGTACTTC. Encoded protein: CASKAGNYEQYF.

The CDR3 sequence is CAWISGANVLTF. DNA for the CDR3: TGTGCCTGGATTTCTGGGGCCAACGTCCTGACTTTC. This rearrangement joins TRBV30 to TRBJ2-6; D ambiguous. Trimming shortened V by 4 bases and J by 1 base, and 2 bases separated the two germline ends. CDR1 is GTSNPN, CDR2 SVGIG, per germline (reference sequence). This CDR3 has 12 amino acids.

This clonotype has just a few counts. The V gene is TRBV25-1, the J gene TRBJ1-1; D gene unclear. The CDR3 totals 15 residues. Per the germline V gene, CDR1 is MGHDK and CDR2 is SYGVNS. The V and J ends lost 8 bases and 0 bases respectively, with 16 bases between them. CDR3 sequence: CASRPGVSMNTEAFF. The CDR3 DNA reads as TGTGCCAGCCGACCGGGAGTAAGCATGAACACTGAAGCTTTCTTT. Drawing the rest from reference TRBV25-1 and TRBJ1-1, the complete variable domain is EADIYQTPRYLVIGTGKKITLECSQTMGHDKMYWYQQDPGMELHLIHYSYGVNSTEKGDLSSESTVSRIRTEHFPLTLESARPSHTSQYLCASRPGVSMNTEAFFGQGTRLTVV.

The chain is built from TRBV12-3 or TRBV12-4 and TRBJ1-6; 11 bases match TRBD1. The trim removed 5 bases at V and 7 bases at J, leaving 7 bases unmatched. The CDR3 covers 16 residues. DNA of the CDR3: TGTGCCAGCAGTATCTCCGGGACAGGGGGGAATTCACCCCTCCACTTT. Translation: CASSISGTGGNSPLHF.